This T cell receptor (beta chain) came from a study of T-cell memory formation after mild COVID-19. Whole-study findings and limits: The pre-infection memory compartment contained some responding clones, suggesting cross-reactive memory joined.

The CDR3 is 16 residues long. Germline CDR1 and CDR2: SEHNR and FQNEAQ (reference sequence). The ends were cut back, 5 bases at V and 1 base at J, with 16 bases in the middle. Concerning this clonotype itself: Its antigen is not known.

TCRdb re-called the 5' RACE reads with MiXCR, one entry per CDR3 protein. The sample gives 250,000 to 350,000 distinct CDR3 sequences, 16% of which show up once; 20% to 25% is in the top ten. The sequenced sample consisted of PBMCs or a T cell subset sorted from them (not recorded which). The origin of this receptor is a young man who had mild COVID-19 (a few samples of this study predate the infection). Cell type and time point are not known. This rearrangement joins TRBV7-9 to TRBJ2-3; D is ambiguous. CDR3: CASSVPTGPGTDTQYF. In DNA form, the CDR3 reads TGTGCCAGCAGCGTTCCGACCGGGCCCGGCACAGATACGCAGTATTTT.